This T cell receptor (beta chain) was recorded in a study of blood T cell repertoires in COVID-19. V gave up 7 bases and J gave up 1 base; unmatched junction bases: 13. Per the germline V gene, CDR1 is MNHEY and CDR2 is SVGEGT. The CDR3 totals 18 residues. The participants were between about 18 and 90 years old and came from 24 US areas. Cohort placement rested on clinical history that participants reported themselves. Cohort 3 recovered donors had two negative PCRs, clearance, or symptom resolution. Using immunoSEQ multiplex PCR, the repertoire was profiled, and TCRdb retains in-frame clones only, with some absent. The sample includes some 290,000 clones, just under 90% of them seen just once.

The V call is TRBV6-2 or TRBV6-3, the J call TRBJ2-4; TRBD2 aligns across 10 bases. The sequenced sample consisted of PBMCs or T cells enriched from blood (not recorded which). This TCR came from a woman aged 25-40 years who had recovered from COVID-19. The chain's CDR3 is CASIPGLATHSAKNIQYF. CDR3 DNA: TGTGCCAGCATCCCGGGACTAGCGACACATTCGGCCAAAAACATTCAGTACTTC.